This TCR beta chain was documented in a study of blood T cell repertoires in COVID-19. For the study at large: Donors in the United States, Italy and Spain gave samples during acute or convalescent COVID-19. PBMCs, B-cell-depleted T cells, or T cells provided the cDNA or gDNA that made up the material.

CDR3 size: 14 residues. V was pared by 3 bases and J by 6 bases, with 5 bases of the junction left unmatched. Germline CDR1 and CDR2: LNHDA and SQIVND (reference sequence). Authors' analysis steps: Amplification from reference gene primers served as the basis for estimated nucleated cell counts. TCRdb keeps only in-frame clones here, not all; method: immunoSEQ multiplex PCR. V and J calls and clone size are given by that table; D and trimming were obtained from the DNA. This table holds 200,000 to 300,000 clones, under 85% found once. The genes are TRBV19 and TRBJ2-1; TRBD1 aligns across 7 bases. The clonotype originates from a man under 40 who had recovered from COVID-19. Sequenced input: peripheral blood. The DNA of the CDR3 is TGTGCCAGTAGTATGGGACAGAGTAGCAATGAGCAGTTCTTC. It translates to CASSMGQSSNEQFF. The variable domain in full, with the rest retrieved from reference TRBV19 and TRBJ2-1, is DGGITQSPKYLFRKEGQNVTLSCEQNLNHDAMYWYRQDPGQGLRLIYYSQIVNDFQKGDIAEGYSVSREKKESFPLTVTSAQKNPTAFYLCASSMGQSSNEQFFGPGTRLTVL.